This record covers a single TCR beta chain. Its specificity is unknown. The sample comes from a study of cytomegalovirus exposure and HLA in healthy donors. Findings and caveats of the study: Rare sequences made up most TCRs, while some public TCRs were found in many donors. Later on, an analysis showed TCR association rates differing by HLA locus, with DRB1 the most and HLA-C the fewest. In a later analysis, HLA-associated beta chains showed higher expansion and lower generation probabilities than comparable chains.

The length of the CDR3 is 13 residues. V was pared by 5 bases and J by 2 bases, with 10 bases between. Germline assignment: CDR1 MNHNY and CDR2 SVGAGI (reference sequence). PCR used 60 Vbeta primers and 13 Jbeta primers. Produced via immunoSEQ multiplex PCR; TCRdb's table is partial and in-frame only. Seen in this sample are 53,000 or so clones; the ten most common clones hold roughly 5.5%. The sequence was collected from a male donor in good health and CMV-seropositive. Sequenced: PBMCs. The V gene is TRBV6-6, the J gene TRBJ2-7; D gene unclear. The chain's CDR3 is CASSTTRPYEQYF. The CDR3 region has the DNA TGTGCCAGCAGTACAACACGTCCCTACGAGCAGTACTTC.